This T cell receptor beta chain was documented in a study of shared clonotypes between healthy human individuals. Germline V gives CDR1 MNHNY, CDR2 SVGAGI (reference sequence). This CDR3 comprises 12 residues. Deletions cut 3 bases from V and 5 bases from J, with 5 bases between. CD45RO-negative, CCR7-selected cells formed the naive CD8 fraction, which excluded terminally differentiated effector memory CD45RA+ cells. Each sample came from a Caucasian adult donor living in Nashville, Tennessee. Assay used: immunoSEQ multiplex PCR; TCRdb lists only in-frame clones, some missing. The sample comprises about 2 million clones, about 95% of which are singletons, and about 1.1% rests with the top ten. In regard to this clone: The sample contains more than one DNA sequence encoding this CDR3.

The material sequenced was naive CD8+ T cells sorted from blood. The clonotype was recovered from a man aged 18 to 29 in good health. The chain carries TRBV6-6 and TRBJ1-5; D remains unclear. CDR3 sequence (DNA): TGTGCCAGCAGTTATGAGGATCAGCCCCAGCATTTT. The encoded protein is CASSYEDQPQHF.